This T cell receptor (beta chain) was recorded in a study of T cells in localized non-small cell lung cancer. This table comes from immunoSEQ multiplex PCR, and its TCRdb copy is limited to in-frame clones, with some not included. The sample includes 50,000 to 60,000 clones, around 90% of them seen just once. CDR3 length: 16 residues. V lost 4 bases and J lost 9; bases outside the gene matches: 8. The germline V gene has CDR1 LNHDA and CDR2 SQIVND (reference sequence). Sample: PBMCs, taken before any cancer treatment. The rearrangement links TRBV19 to TRBJ2-2; 13 bases align to TRBD2. The source of this sequence is a female donor with stage II lung adenocarcinoma. The CDR3 region is CASSTTSGGRRRELFF. CDR3 DNA sequence: TGTGCCAGTAGTACGACTAGCGGGGGGCGCCGGAGGGAGCTGTTTTTT.